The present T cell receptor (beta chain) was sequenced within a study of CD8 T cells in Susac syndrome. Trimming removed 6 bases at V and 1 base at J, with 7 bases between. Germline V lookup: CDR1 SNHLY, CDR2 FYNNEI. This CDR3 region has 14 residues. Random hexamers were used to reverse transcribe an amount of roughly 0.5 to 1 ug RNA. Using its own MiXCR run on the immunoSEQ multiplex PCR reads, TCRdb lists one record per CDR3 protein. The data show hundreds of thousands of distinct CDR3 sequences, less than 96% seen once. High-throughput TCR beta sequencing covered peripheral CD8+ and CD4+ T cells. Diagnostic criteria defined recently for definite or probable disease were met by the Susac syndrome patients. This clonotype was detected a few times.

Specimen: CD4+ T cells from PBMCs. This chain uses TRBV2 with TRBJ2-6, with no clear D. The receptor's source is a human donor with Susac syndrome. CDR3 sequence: CASSVVSGANVLTF. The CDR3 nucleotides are TGTGCCAGCAGCGTAGTGTCTGGGGCCAACGTCCTGACTTTC.